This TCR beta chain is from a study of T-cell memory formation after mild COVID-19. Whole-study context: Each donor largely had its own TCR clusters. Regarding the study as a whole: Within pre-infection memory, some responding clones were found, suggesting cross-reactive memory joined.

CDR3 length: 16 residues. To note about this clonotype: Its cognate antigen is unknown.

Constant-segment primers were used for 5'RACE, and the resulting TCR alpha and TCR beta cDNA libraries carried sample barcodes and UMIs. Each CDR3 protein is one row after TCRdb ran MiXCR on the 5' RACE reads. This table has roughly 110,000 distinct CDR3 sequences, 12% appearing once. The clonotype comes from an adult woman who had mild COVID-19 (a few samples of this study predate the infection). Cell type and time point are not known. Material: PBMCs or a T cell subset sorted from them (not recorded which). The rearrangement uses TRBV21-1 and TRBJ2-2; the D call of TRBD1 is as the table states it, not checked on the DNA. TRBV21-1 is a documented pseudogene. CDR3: CASSKAAQGDTGELFF. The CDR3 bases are TGTGCCAGCAGCAAAGCTGCGCAGGGTGACACCGGGGAGCTGTTTTTT.